Presented here are 16 T cell receptor beta chains from one specimen sequenced in a study of blood T cells in healthy people across ages. For the second PCR, which ran for 7 to 11 cycles, a sample-barcoded 5' primer and a J-beta primer mix were used. TCRdb called the 5' RACE reads again in MiXCR, with one record for every CDR3 protein. The repertoire consists of roughly 730,000 distinct CDR3 sequences, with approximately 60% occurring once and the leading ten covering roughly 25%. The specimen was blood. These receptors all stem from a man aged 40-50 years in good health.

To note about this clonotype: Sequence at one end of the junction differs from germline and may be a read error. This chain uses TRBV7-3 with TRBJ1-2; TRBD1 is a possible D gene (6 bases). Germline V gives CDR1 SGHTA, CDR2 FQGTGA. The CDR3 runs 13 residues. CDR3 sequence (DNA): TGTGCCAGCAGCTCCAGGGGCGGCTATGACTACACCTTC. As protein: CASSSRGGYDYTF.

V gene TRBV7-2 combines with J gene TRBJ2-3; D is ambiguous. Deletions cut 2 bases from V and 6 bases from J, with 12 bases between. Germline V lookup: CDR1 SGHTA, CDR2 FQGNSA. The CDR3 has 14 residues. The CDR3 reads CASSLSRNSDTQYF. The CDR3 DNA reads as TGTGCCAGCAGCTTATCACGGAATTCGGATACGCAGTATTTT.

This CDR3 is CASSYQGGGAGEQFF. CDR3 sequence (DNA): TGTGCCAGCAGTTATCAGGGCGGGGGGGCCGGAGAGCAGTTCTTC. The chain employs TRBV6-5 and TRBJ2-1; 9 bases agree with TRBD2. The CDR3 covers 15 residues. The germline CDR1 and CDR2 sequences are MNHEY and SVGAGI. V was clipped by 3 bases and J by 10 bases; unmatched bases: 10.

This clonotype was picked up a small number of times. This chain connects TRBV12-3 or TRBV12-4 to TRBJ2-5, with a weak D call TRBD2 (5 bases). The V gene lost 5 bases and the J gene lost 5 bases, with 12 bases spanning the gap. This CDR3 comprises 13 residues. The CDR3 here is CASSTPPGETQYF. CDR3 bases: TGTGCCAGCAGTACCCCCCCGGGGGAGACCCAGTACTTC.

This clonotype was seen a handful of times. The chain couples TRBV7-3 to TRBJ2-1; D is perhaps TRBD2 (6 bases). CDR1 and CDR2 from the germline V gene are SGHTA and FQGTGA. The V end was cut by 1 base, the J end by 7 bases, with 17 bases between. This CDR3 comprises 16 residues. CDR3 protein: CASSLNPRESPNEQFF. The CDR3 nucleotides are TGTGCCAGCAGCTTAAACCCTCGGGAGAGCCCAAATGAGCAGTTCTTC.

The chain recombines TRBV2 with TRBJ2-7; possible D gene TRBD2, 5 bases. This CDR3 is built from 15 residues. V dropped 7 bases and J dropped 7 bases, with 23 bases sitting between them. The germline V gene encodes CDR1 SNHLY and CDR2 FYNNEI. CDR3 in DNA: TGTGCCAGCAAGGAGGACGGTCGGACCCTTGGAGAGCAGTACTTC. It encodes CASKEDGRTLGEQYF. The whole variable domain, filled in from reference TRBV2 and TRBJ2-7, reads EPEVTQTPSHQVTQMGQEVILRCVPISNHLYFYWYRQILGQKVEFLVSFYNNEISEKSEIFDDQFSVERPDGSNFTLKIRSTKLEDSAMYFCASKEDGRTLGEQYFGPGTRLTVT.

The chain combines TRBV6-5 with TRBJ2-3, with 9 bases aligning to TRBD1. Germline V CDR1 and CDR2: MNHEY, SVGAGI. J was trimmed by 4 bases and V by 7 bases; bases with no gene match: 9. CDR3 length equals 15 residues. CDR3 sequence (DNA): TGTGCCAGCACCGTTAACAGGGGGCTGGCAGATACGCAGTATTTT. It yields the protein CASTVNRGLADTQYF.

The CDR3 nucleotides read TGTGCCAGCAGCTTAGCCGGGCGGGGGGGCAATGAGCAGTTCTTC. Protein sequence: CASSLAGRGGNEQFF. The chain combines TRBV7-2 with TRBJ2-1; 9 bases align to TRBD2. There are 15 residues in the CDR3. After removal of 0 bases from V and 6 bases from J, the junction contained 3 bases not matched to a gene. CDR1 is SGHTA and CDR2 is FQGNSA in the germline V gene.

The V gene is TRBV4-3, the J gene TRBJ2-2; possibly TRBD1 for D (6 bases). CDR1 is LGHNA and CDR2 is YSLEER in the germline V gene. Trimming pared 4 bases from V and 2 bases from J, leaving 14 bases between. This CDR3 contains 16 residues. CDR3 DNA: TGCGCCAGCAGCCGAATACAGGGTCAAAACACCGGGGAGCTGTTTTTT. Translation: CASSRIQGQNTGELFF.

This clonotype turned up a few times. The V and J genes are TRBV27 and TRBJ2-3, with 10 bases identical to TRBD2. Per the germline V gene, CDR1 is MNHEY and CDR2 is SMNVEV (reference sequence). After removal of 5 bases from V and 6 bases from J, the junction contained 14 bases not matched to a gene. The CDR3 sequence is 17 residues long. As DNA, the CDR3 is TGTGCCAGCAGTGGGAAAAGCCCGGGACTAGCGTGGGATACGCAGTATTTT. The encoded protein is CASSGKSPGLAWDTQYF.

V is TRBV9 and J is TRBJ2-4; D is unresolved. The CDR3 extends over 14 amino acids. Trimming removed 0 bases from V and 0 bases from J, with 4 bases in between. The V gene's germline CDR1 is SGDLS and CDR2 YYNGEE. CDR3 sequence: CASSVGQAKNIQYF. As DNA, the CDR3 is TGTGCCAGCAGCGTAGGCCAAGCCAAAAACATTCAGTACTTC. Looking up the rest from reference TRBV9 and TRBJ2-4 gives the full variable domain: DSGVTQTPKHLITATGQRVTLRCSPRSGDLSVYWYQQSLDQGLQFLIQYYNGEERAKGNILERFSAQQFPDLHSELNLSSLELGDSALYFCASSVGQAKNIQYFGAGTRLSVL.

A single count supports this clonotype. CDR3 coding DNA: TGTGCCAGCAGTTACTCTCCAGGGACAGGGGGCGAAAATGAAGCTTTCTTT. The encoded protein is CASSYSPGTGGENEAFF. V and J are TRBV6-5 and TRBJ1-1; TRBD1 matches at 12 bases. The trim removed 0 bases at V and 7 bases at J, leaving 9 bases unmatched. This CDR3 spans 17 amino acids. CDR1 is MNHEY and CDR2 is SVGAGI in the germline V gene.

At least ten counts were recorded for this clonotype. The chain links TRBV20-1 to TRBJ2-5; TRBD2 matches 7 bases. The CDR3 covers 12 residues. The ends lost 4 bases at V and 5 bases at J; junction bases unmatched: 4. Germline CDR1 DFQATT, CDR2 SNEGSKA (reference sequence). The CDR3 sequence: CSANVGGETQYF. CDR3 bases: TGCAGTGCTAACGTCGGGGGGGAGACCCAGTACTTC.

The V gene is TRBV4-2, the J gene TRBJ1-4; D ambiguous. The germline CDR1 and CDR2 sequences are LGHNA and YNFKEQ. V lost 1 base to trimming and J lost 2 bases, with 14 bases between them. The CDR3 runs to 17 residues. This chain's CDR3 is CASSQGSVLRTNEKLFF. The DNA of the CDR3 is TGTGCCAGCAGCCAAGGGAGTGTGCTGCGGACTAATGAAAAACTGTTTTTT.

The chain employs TRBV7-9 and TRBJ2-1; TRBD1 or TRBD2 may be the D gene (6 bases each). CDR3 length: 12 amino acids. V was pared by 11 bases and J by 5 bases, with 13 bases between. In germline, CDR1 is SEHNR, CDR2 FQNEAQ (reference sequence). CDR3 in DNA: TGTGCCGGGGGGCTAGGGAACAATGAGCAGTTCTTC. As protein: CAGGLGNNEQFF.

The V gene is TRBV4-1, the J gene TRBJ2-7, with 9 positions matching TRBD2. The CDR3 runs to 15 residues. Germline loops: CDR1 MGHRA, CDR2 YSYEKL. V shed 5 bases and J 7 bases; nucleotides not matched to a gene: 12. The CDR3 loop reads CASSTLAGVTQEQYF. The CDR3 nucleotides are TGCGCCAGCAGCACGTTAGCGGGAGTGACTCAGGAGCAGTACTTC.